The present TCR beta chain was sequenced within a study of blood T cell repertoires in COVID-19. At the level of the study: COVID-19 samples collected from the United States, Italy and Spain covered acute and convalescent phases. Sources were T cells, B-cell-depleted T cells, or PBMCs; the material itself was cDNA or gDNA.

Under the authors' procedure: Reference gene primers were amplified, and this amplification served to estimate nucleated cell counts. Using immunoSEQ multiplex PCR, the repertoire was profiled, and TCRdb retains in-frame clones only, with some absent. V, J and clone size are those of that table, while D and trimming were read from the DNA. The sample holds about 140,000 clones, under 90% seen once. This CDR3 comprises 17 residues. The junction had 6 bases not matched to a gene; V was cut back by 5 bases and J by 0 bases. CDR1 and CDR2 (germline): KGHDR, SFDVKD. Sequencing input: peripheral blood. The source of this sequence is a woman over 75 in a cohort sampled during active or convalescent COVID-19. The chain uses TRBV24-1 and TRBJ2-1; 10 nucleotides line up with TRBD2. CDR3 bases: TGTGCCACCAGTGCGGGACTAGCGAAGAGCTCCTACAATGAGCAGTTCTTC. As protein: CATSAGLAKSSYNEQFF.